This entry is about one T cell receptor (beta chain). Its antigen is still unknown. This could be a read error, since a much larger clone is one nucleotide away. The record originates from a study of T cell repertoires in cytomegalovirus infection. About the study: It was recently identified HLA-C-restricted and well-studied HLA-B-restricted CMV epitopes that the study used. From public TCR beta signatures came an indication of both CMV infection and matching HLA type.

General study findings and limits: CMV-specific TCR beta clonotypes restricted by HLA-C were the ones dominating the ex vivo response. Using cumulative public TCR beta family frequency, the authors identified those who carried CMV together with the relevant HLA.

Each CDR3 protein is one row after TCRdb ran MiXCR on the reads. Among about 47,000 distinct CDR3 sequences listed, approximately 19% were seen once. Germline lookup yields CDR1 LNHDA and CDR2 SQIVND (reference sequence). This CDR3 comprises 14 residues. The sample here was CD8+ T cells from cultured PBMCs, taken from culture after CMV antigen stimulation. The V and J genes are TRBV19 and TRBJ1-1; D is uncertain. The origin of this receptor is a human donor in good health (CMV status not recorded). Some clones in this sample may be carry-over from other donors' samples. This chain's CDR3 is CVSSIKDGNTEAFF. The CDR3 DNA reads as TGTGTCAGTAGTATAAAGGACGGGAACACTGAAGCTTTCTTT. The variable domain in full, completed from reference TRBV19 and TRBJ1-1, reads DGGITQSPKYLFRKEGQNVTLSCEQNLNHDAMYWYRQDPGQGLRLIYYSQIVNDFQKGDIAEGYSVSREKKESFPLTVTSAQKNPTAFYLCVSSIKDGNTEAFFGQGTRLTVV.